Listed below are T cell receptor beta chains from one sample, sequenced in a study of T cells after yellow fever vaccination. Each CDR3 protein is one row after TCRdb ran MiXCR on the 5' RACE reads. This table holds fewer than 350,000 distinct CDR3 sequences, less than 4.5% found once. Specimen: PBMCs, collected on the day of the yellow fever booster vaccination. Receptors originate from a man aged 18 to 29 who received the YFV17D yellow fever vaccine. CDR3s include the opening cysteine and the closing phenylalanine or tryptophan. Each record gives: clone size, V gene, J gene, D gene, CDR3 protein, CDR3 DNA. A D gene is named only where the DNA matches it firmly. The listing skips clone size in some rows; elsewhere it reads once, few, many or a size class.

size: many; V: TRBV3-1; J: TRBJ1-6; D: -; CDR3: CASSQDWGANSPLHF; DNA: TGTGCCAGCAGCCAAGATTGGGGCGCTAATTCACCCCTCCACTTT
size: many; V: TRBV10-3; J: TRBJ1-2; D: -; CDR3: CAISPSGENYGYTF; DNA: TGTGCCATCAGTCCCTCAGGGGAAAACTATGGCTACACCTTC
size: -; V: TRBV6-5; J: TRBJ2-1; D: TRBD1; CDR3: CASRTGDNEQFF; DNA: TGTGCCAGCAGGACAGGGGACAATGAGCAGTTCTTC
size: few; V: TRBV10-3; J: TRBJ2-3; D: TRBD2; CDR3: CAISGLAGVTDTQYF; DNA: TGTGCCATCAGTGGGCTAGCGGGGGTCACAGATACGCAGTATTTT
size: -; V: TRBV6-5; J: TRBJ2-2; D: TRBD2; CDR3: CASKNSLVGRAGGASNTGELFF; DNA: TGTGCCAGCAAAAACTCACTCGTGGGGCGAGCGGGGGGGGCGTCGAACACCGGGGAGCTGTTTTTT
size: many; V: TRBV7-7; J: TRBJ2-2; D: TRBD1; CDR3: CASSPEDRGAGELFF; DNA: TGTGCCAGCAGCCCAGAGGACAGGGGTGCCGGGGAGCTGTTTTTT
size: few; V: TRBV4-1; J: TRBJ2-7; D: TRBD1; CDR3: CASSPAGGTGTYEQYF; DNA: TGCGCCAGCAGCCCTGCAGGGGGGACAGGGACGTACGAGCAGTACTTC
size: many; V: TRBV7-9; J: TRBJ2-1; D: TRBD1; CDR3: CASSLRTGSHNEQFF; DNA: TGTGCCAGCAGCTTAAGGACAGGGTCGCACAATGAGCAGTTCTTC
size: -; V: TRBV12-3/TRBV12-4; J: TRBJ2-5; D: -; CDR3: CASSSLSIQETQYF; DNA: TGTGCCAGCAGTTCTCTCTCTATCCAAGAGACCCAGTACTTC
size: -; V: TRBV29-1; J: TRBJ1-2; D: -; CDR3: CSVEEYSNYGYTF; DNA: TGCAGCGTTGAAGAATACAGTAACTATGGCTACACCTTC
size: many; V: TRBV5-1; J: TRBJ1-4; D: -; CDR3: CASSLGQNREKLFF; DNA: TGCGCCAGCAGCTTAGGGCAAAATCGTGAAAAACTGTTTTTT